This note documents a single T cell receptor (beta chain) sequence. Its specificity is unknown. Germline assignment: CDR1 MDHEN and CDR2 SYDVKM. V trimming: 5 bases; J trimming: 5 bases; junction bases outside the gene matches: 8. The CDR3 loop spans 14 amino acids. These data belong to a study of cytomegalovirus exposure and HLA in healthy donors. The PCR used 60 Vbeta and 13 Jbeta primers. TCRdb keeps only in-frame clones here, not all; method: immunoSEQ multiplex PCR. The sample lists some 67,000 clones; roughly 73% were seen once. Overall study findings and caveats: A later analysis linked a missense DCLRE1C variant to TCR beta V- and J-gene trimming.

V is TRBV28 and J is TRBJ1-2; 7 positions match TRBD1. The clonotype comes from a man aged 40-55 years in good health and CMV-seronegative. Input material: PBMCs. The CDR3 protein is CASSPAGTVYGYTF. CDR3 bases: TGTGCCAGCAGTCCCGCCGGGACAGTTTATGGCTACACCTTC.